This T cell receptor beta chain originates from a study of blood T cells in healthy people across ages. Study-wide context: Roughly one uniquely barcoded beta molecule per two T cells was captured. Whole-study findings and limits: Across samples, TCR beta diversity tracked strongly with naive T cell percentage. The study could not conclusively compare naive and antigen-experienced cells, given its unsorted PBMCs.

The length of the CDR3 is 15 residues. Germline V gene data show CDR1 as DFQATT and CDR2 as SNEGSKA (reference sequence). The V gene end was trimmed by 0 bases and the J gene end by 5 bases; junction bases not matched to a gene: 8. Only a few counts were recorded for this clonotype. As yet, its antigen is unknown. A much bigger clone sits one base away, suggesting this may be a read error. Primers used in a second PCR of about 6 to 11 cycles were a sample-barcoded 5' primer and a J-beta primer mix. TCRdb used MiXCR to reprocess the 5' RACE reads, holding one entry per CDR3 protein. The sample records around 620,000 distinct CDR3 sequences, approximately 30% being singletons. Samples each yielded at least 5 micrograms of total RNA.

Specimen: blood. The receptor comes from a woman aged 70-85 years in good health. V gene TRBV20-1 combines with J gene TRBJ2-5; 8 bases map to TRBD2. The CDR3 loop is CSARDGGGSRETQYF. Written as DNA, the CDR3 is TGCAGTGCTAGAGATGGCGGGGGGAGTCGGGAGACCCAGTACTTC.